Below, one T cell receptor beta chain is given with its context. A read error is possible here, since a much larger clone lies one base away. They built TCR cDNA with 5'RACE template switching, a step that put in a universal primer site and UMIs. TCRdb itself ran the 5' RACE reads through MiXCR, one entry per CDR3 protein. Altogether 20,000 to 25,000 distinct CDR3 sequences are present, around 5% being singletons, with the ten largest covering around 20%. The sample comes from a study of T cells after yellow fever vaccination. Whole-study context: Investigators sorted EM, EMRA, CM and Tscm memory subsets, relying on CD3, CD45RA, CCR7 and CD95. Fractions containing few cells were prepared with SMART-Seq v4 Ultra Low Input.

Sequences were derived from PBMCs, either bulk or a sorted T-cell subset (CD4+, CD8+, memory, or dextramer-sorted; not recorded which), sampled around 45 days after the first yellow fever vaccination. This sequence originates from a man between 18 and 29 years old who received the YFV17D yellow fever vaccine.

The CDR3 coding sequence is TGTGCCAGCAGCCCCCTGTCCTACACAGATACGCAGTATTTT. This translates into CASSPLSYTDTQYF. This rearrangement joins TRBV3-1 to TRBJ2-3; D gene uncertain. CDR3 size: 14 residues. V lost 4 bases and J 2 bases, leaving 10 bases between the germline ends. From germline, CDR1 is LGHDT and CDR2 YNNKEL (reference sequence).